The 20 T cell receptor beta chains below come from one sample, sequenced in a study of control samples from healthy donors and cancer patients. The data were produced by immunoSEQ multiplex PCR, yet TCRdb's version contains in-frame clones alone and is incomplete. The data contain 170,000 or so clones, 80% to 95% of them singletons. Sequenced: blood. These receptors originate from a young man in good health.

This chain joins TRBV4-1 and TRBJ2-1; 14 nucleotides match TRBD2. Germline V gives CDR1 MGHRA, CDR2 YSYEKL. The CDR3 has 17 residues. J gave up 9 bases and V 6 bases, and 13 bases lay outside the gene matches. CDR3 DNA: TGCGCCAGCAGGGCGACTAGCGGGGGGGCCCGGAATAGTGAGCAGTTCTTC. As protein: CASRATSGGARNSEQFF.

Comments on this clone: The germline gene is not matched at one end of the junction; a read error may be the cause. Other DNA sequences in the same sample also yield this CDR3. The genes are TRBV6-2 or TRBV6-3 and TRBJ2-7, with D tentatively TRBD1 or TRBD2 (5 bases each). CDR1 is MNHEY and CDR2 is SVGEGT in the germline V gene. This CDR3 has 13 residues. The CDR3 here is CASSSGPIYEQYF. For the CDR3, the DNA is TGCGCCAGCAGTTCGGGACCGATATACGAGCAGTACTTC.

A single count supports this clone. The chain is built from TRBV19 and TRBJ1-3, with 9 nucleotides matching TRBD1. J lost 2 bases, V lost 3 bases, and 2 bases had no gene match. The CDR3 is made up of 15 amino acids. From germline, CDR1 is LNHDA and CDR2 SQIVND (reference sequence). CDR3 sequence: CASSIWTGAGNTIYF. CDR3 bases: TGTGCCAGTAGTATTTGGACAGGGGCTGGAAACACCATATATTTT. The full variable domain, with the rest looked up from reference TRBV19 and TRBJ1-3, is DGGITQSPKYLFRKEGQNVTLSCEQNLNHDAMYWYRQDPGQGLRLIYYSQIVNDFQKGDIAEGYSVSREKKESFPLTVTSAQKNPTAFYLCASSIWTGAGNTIYFGEGSWLTVV.

The V and J genes are TRBV2 and TRBJ2-3, with 12 bases that match TRBD2. The junction had 4 bases not matched to a gene; V was cut back by 3 bases and J by 6 bases. Germline values: CDR1 SNHLY, CDR2 FYNNEI. CDR3 size: 15 residues. In DNA form, the CDR3 reads TGTGCCAGCAGTGAGCTAGCGGGGGGGTGGGATACGCAGTATTTT. This codes for CASSELAGGWDTQYF. Variable domain in full (rest from reference TRBV2 and TRBJ2-3): EPEVTQTPSHQVTQMGQEVILRCVPISNHLYFYWYRQILGQKVEFLVSFYNNEISEKSEIFDDQFSVERPDGSNFTLKIRSTKLEDSAMYFCASSELAGGWDTQYFGPGTRLTVL.

V gene TRBV27 combines with J gene TRBJ2-1; 7 bases are a match to TRBD1. With V trimmed by 6 bases and J by 9 bases, 8 bases remained unmatched. The CDR3 length is 13 residues. CDR1 and CDR2 (germline): MNHEY, SMNVEV (reference sequence). For the CDR3, the DNA is TGTGCCAGCAGGGGGACAGTAGGGAGTGAGCAGTTCTTC. Protein product: CASRGTVGSEQFF.

The CDR3 region is CASSYGRLTEAFF. The CDR3 nucleotides are TGTGCCAGCAGTTATGGACGACTCACTGAAGCTTTCTTT. The chain is built from TRBV12-3 or TRBV12-4 and TRBJ1-1; D gene uncertain. Deletions cut 4 bases from V and 4 bases from J, with 10 bases between. The CDR3 contains 13 residues.

In this sample, this clone turned up once. The rearrangement joins TRBV6-2 or TRBV6-3 to TRBJ2-7; 11 bases line up with TRBD2. The CDR3 covers 16 residues. CDR1 and CDR2 (germline): MNHEY, SVGEGT. J lost 7 bases, V lost 5 bases, and 13 bases had no gene match. The chain's CDR3 is CASSRRLAGLESEQYF. DNA for the CDR3: TGTGCCAGCAGTCGGAGACTAGCGGGGCTTGAAAGTGAGCAGTACTTC.

In its sample, this clone was seen once. The chain has TRBV19 and TRBJ2-1, with D perhaps being TRBD1 or TRBD2 (5 bases each). This CDR3 spans 14 amino acids. Germline V lookup: CDR1 LNHDA, CDR2 SQIVND (reference sequence). Trimming cost V 5 bases and J 7 bases, with 15 bases left between them. This chain's CDR3 is CASSPGRGRNEQFF. CDR3 DNA: TGTGCCAGTAGTCCAGGGAGAGGTCGTAATGAGCAGTTCTTC.

The V and J genes are TRBV24-1 and TRBJ1-2; D possibly corresponds to TRBD1 (5 bases). The CDR3 is made up of 11 amino acids. Deletions cut 10 bases from V and 4 bases from J, with 9 bases between. The germline V gene encodes CDR1 KGHDR and CDR2 SFDVKD. This CDR3 reads CATQDIYGYTF. In nucleotides, the CDR3 is TGTGCCACTCAGGACATCTATGGCTACACCTTC.

This rearrangement joins TRBV5-1 to TRBJ2-3; 10 bases are a match to TRBD2. Per the germline V gene, CDR1 is SGHRS and CDR2 is YFSETQ. With V trimmed by 0 bases and J by 6 bases, 7 bases remained unmatched. The CDR3 runs 16 residues. The CDR3 coding sequence is TGCGCCAGCAGCTTGGTGCTAGCGGGGGCATCGGATACGCAGTATTTT. This codes for CASSLVLAGASDTQYF.

The chain uses TRBV5-1 and TRBJ1-3, with unresolved D. V shed 0 bases and J shed 0 bases, with 13 bases lying between them. The CDR3 loop spans 17 amino acids. Germline loops: CDR1 SGHRS, CDR2 YFSETQ. Written as DNA, the CDR3 is TGCGCCAGCAGCTTGGCCGAGGGCCCGAGCTCTGGAAACACCATATATTTT. Its protein product is CASSLAEGPSSGNTIYF.

The CDR3 DNA sequence: TGTGCCAGTACTCCAGGGGGCGCCAACTATGGCTACACCTTC. Its translation: CASTPGGANYGYTF. The rearrangement uses TRBV19 and TRBJ1-2; 8 bases match TRBD1. The CDR3 covers 14 residues. Germline CDR1 LNHDA, CDR2 SQIVND (reference sequence). The junction had 6 bases not matched to a gene; V was cut back by 7 bases and J by 2 bases.

This sequence joins TRBV2 and TRBJ1-2; TRBD1 aligns across 7 bases. Per the germline V gene, CDR1 is SNHLY and CDR2 is FYNNEI. The V segment lost 6 bases and the J segment 3 bases; nucleotides outside the gene matches: 7. CDR3 length: 14 amino acids. CDR3 DNA sequence: TGTGCCAGCAGGGGACAGAGCCTCGACTATGGCTACACCTTC. It yields the protein CASRGQSLDYGYTF.

The chain recombines TRBV5-5 with TRBJ2-2; no clear D gene. Germline V gene lookup returns CDR1 SGHKS and CDR2 YYEKEE (reference sequence). CDR3 length equals 18 residues. V was trimmed by 4 bases and J by 0 bases, leaving 19 bases between them. The CDR3 region has the DNA TGTGCCAGCAGCCCCTTTGGCACCGAAAGGCCGAACACCGGGGAGCTGTTTTTT. Its protein is CASSPFGTERPNTGELFF. Using reference TRBV5-5 and TRBJ2-2 for the parts outside the CDR3, the full variable domain is DAGVTQSPTHLIKTRGQQVTLRCSPISGHKSVSWYQQVLGQGPQFIFQYYEKEERGRGNFPDRFSARQFPNYSSELNVNALLLGDSALYLCASSPFGTERPNTGELFFGEGSRLTVL.

The genes are TRBV9 and TRBJ2-3; tentative D call: TRBD1 (5 bases). CDR1 is SGDLS, CDR2 YYNGEE, per germline. The CDR3 loop spans 15 amino acids. The V end lost 0 bases, the J end lost 6 bases, and 14 bases lay between the germline ends. The CDR3 sequence: CASSVEGAIGDTQYF. The CDR3 region has the DNA TGTGCCAGCAGCGTAGAAGGGGCTATCGGGGATACGCAGTATTTT. Using reference TRBV9 and TRBJ2-3 for the parts outside the CDR3, the full variable domain is DSGVTQTPKHLITATGQRVTLRCSPRSGDLSVYWYQQSLDQGLQFLIQYYNGEERAKGNILERFSAQQFPDLHSELNLSSLELGDSALYFCASSVEGAIGDTQYFGPGTRLTVL.

The chain employs TRBV25-1 and TRBJ2-4; 10 nucleotides align to TRBD1. The ends lost 4 bases at V and 0 bases at J; junction bases unmatched: 9. Germline assignment: CDR1 MGHDK and CDR2 SYGVNS. The length of the CDR3 is 18 residues. The CDR3 DNA is TGTGCCAGCAGTGCTCCCGGGACAGGGGACCTAGCCAAAAACATTCAGTACTTC. Protein product: CASSAPGTGDLAKNIQYF.

V usage is TRBV5-4 and J usage is TRBJ2-2; the D gene is possibly TRBD2 (5 bases). This CDR3 has 14 amino acids. V lost 7 bases and J lost 2, with 12 bases in between. Germline loops: CDR1 SGHNT, CDR2 YYREEE (reference sequence). The CDR3 here is CASSGRTNTGELFF. The CDR3 DNA is TGTGCCAGCTCCGGACGGACTAACACCGGGGAGCTGTTTTTT.

The gene calls are TRBV18 and TRBJ1-5, with D maybe TRBD1 (5 bases). Deletions cut 6 bases from V and 3 bases from J, with 15 bases between. This CDR3 has 15 residues. Per germline, CDR1 KGHSH and CDR2 LQKENI. The CDR3 DNA reads TGTGCCAGCTCCCCCAACGGGGGAATCAATCAGCCCCAGCATTTT. This encodes CASSPNGGINQPQHF.

The chain links TRBV2 to TRBJ2-7; 7 positions agree with TRBD1. The J segment lost 7 bases and the V segment lost 6 bases, leaving 3 bases of the junction unmatched. Germline values: CDR1 SNHLY, CDR2 FYNNEI. The CDR3 covers 11 residues. DNA for the CDR3: TGTGCCAGCAGCGGACAGGATGAGCAGTACTTC. Amino acids: CASSGQDEQYF.

The J gene is TRBJ2-7, the V gene TRBV7-8, with TRBD1 matching 8 bases. Looked up from germline, CDR1 is SGHVS and CDR2 is FQNEAQ. The V and J ends lost 4 bases and 2 bases, in that order; junction bases with no gene match: 4. This CDR3 contains 14 residues. CDR3 in DNA: TGTGCCAGCAGCTCGGACAGGGCTCCCTACGAGCAGTACTTC. Amino acid sequence: CASSSDRAPYEQYF.